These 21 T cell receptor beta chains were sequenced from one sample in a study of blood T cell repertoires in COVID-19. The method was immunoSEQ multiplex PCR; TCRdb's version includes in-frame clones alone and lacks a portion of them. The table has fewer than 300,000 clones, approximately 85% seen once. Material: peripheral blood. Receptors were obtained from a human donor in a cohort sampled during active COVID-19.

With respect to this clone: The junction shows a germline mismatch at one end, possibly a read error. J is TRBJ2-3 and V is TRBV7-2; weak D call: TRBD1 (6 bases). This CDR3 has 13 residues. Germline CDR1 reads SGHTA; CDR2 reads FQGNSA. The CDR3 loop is CASSLGRTDPQYF. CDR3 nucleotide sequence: TGTGCCAGCAGCTTAGGGCGGACAGATCCGCAGTATTTT.

CDR3 bases: TGTGCCAGCAGCTTGGCCCAGGGGGCATCGAAAGCTTTCTTT. Amino acid sequence: CASSLAQGASKAFF. The V call is TRBV5-8, the J call TRBJ1-1, with TRBD1 matching 8 bases. From germline, CDR1 is SGHTS and CDR2 YDEGEE. The CDR3 extends over 14 amino acids. J was trimmed by 9 bases and V by 0 bases; bases with no gene match: 7.

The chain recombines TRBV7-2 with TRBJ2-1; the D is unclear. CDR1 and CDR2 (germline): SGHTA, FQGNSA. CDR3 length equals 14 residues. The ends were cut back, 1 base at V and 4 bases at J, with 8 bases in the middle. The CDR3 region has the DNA TGTGCCAGCAGCTTAGGGTTCGCGTACAATGAGCAGTTCTTC. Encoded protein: CASSLGFAYNEQFF. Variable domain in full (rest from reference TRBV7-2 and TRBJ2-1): GAGVSQSPSNKVTEKGKDVELRCDPISGHTALYWYRQSLGQGLEFLIYFQGNSAPDKSGLPSDRFSAERTGGSVSTLTIQRTQQEDSAVYLCASSLGFAYNEQFFGPGTRLTVL.

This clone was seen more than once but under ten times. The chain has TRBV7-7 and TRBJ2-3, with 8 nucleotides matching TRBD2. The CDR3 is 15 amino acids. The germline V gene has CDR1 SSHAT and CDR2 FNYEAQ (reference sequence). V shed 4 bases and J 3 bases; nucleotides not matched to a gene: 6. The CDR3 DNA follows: TGTGCCAGCAGCTCGGGGACTAGTGGGACAGATACGCAGTATTTT. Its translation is CASSSGTSGTDTQYF.

The CDR3 loop reads CASSPPILAGERHYEQYF. The DNA of the CDR3 is TGTGCCAGCTCACCACCGATCCTAGCGGGAGAGAGGCACTACGAGCAGTACTTC. The V call is TRBV18, the J call TRBJ2-7; TRBD2 agrees at 10 bases. Germline V gives CDR1 KGHSH, CDR2 LQKENI. The V segment lost 0 bases and the J segment 3 bases; nucleotides outside the gene matches: 11. The CDR3 has 18 residues. The whole variable domain, remainder taken from reference TRBV18 and TRBJ2-7, is NAGVMQNPRHLVRRRGQEARLRCSPMKGHSHVYWYRQLPEEGLKFMVYLQKENIIDESGMPKERFSAEFPKEGPSILRIQQVVRGDSAAYFCASSPPILAGERHYEQYFGPGTRLTVT.

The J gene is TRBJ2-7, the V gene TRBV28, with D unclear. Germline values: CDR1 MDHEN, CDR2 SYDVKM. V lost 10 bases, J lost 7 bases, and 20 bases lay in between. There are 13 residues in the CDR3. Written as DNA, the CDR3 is TGTGCCACCGCGATGGCGGCCCCTGGGGAGCAGTACTTC. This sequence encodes CATAMAAPGEQYF.

CDR3 loop: CATSRDFSGTGELFF. DNA for the CDR3: TGTGCCACCAGCAGAGATTTTTCGGGGACCGGGGAGCTGTTTTTT. The V gene is TRBV15, the J gene TRBJ2-2; D might be TRBD2 (5 bases). Trimming pared 0 bases from V and 5 bases from J, leaving 10 bases between. This CDR3 is built from 15 residues. Germline V CDR1 and CDR2: LNHNV, YYDKDF (reference sequence).

The CDR3 region is CASSPFGDEKLFF. DNA of the CDR3: TGTGCCAGCTCACCATTCGGGGATGAAAAACTGTTTTTT. This chain uses TRBV18 with TRBJ1-4; D is unclear. From germline, CDR1 is KGHSH and CDR2 LQKENI. V shed 2 bases and J shed 6 bases, with 7 bases lying between them. The CDR3 covers 13 residues.

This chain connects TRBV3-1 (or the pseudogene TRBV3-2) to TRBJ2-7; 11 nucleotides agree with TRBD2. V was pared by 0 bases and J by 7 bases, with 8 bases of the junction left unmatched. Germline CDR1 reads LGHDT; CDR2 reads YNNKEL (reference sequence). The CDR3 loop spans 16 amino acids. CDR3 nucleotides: TGTGCCAGCAGCCAAGAAGGTAGCGGGAGGGGAAGAGAGCAGTACTTC. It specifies CASSQEGSGRGREQYF.

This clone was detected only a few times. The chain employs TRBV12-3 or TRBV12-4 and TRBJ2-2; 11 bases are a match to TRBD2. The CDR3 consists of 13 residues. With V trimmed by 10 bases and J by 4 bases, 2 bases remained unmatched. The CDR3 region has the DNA TGTGCCACCACTAGCGGGAGCACCGGGGAGCTGTTTTTT. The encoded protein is CATTSGSTGELFF.

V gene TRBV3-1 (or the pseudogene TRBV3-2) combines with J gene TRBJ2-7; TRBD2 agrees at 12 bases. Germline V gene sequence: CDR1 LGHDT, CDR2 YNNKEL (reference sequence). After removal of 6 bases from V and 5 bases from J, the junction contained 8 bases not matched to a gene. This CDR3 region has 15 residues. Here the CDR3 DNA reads TGTGCCAGCAGTTTCCAGACTAGCGGGAGCCACGAGCAGTACTTC. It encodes CASSFQTSGSHEQYF.

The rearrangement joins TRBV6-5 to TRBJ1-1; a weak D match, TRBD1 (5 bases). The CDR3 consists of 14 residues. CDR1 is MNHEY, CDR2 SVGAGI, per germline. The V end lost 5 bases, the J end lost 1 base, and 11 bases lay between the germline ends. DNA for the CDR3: TGTGCCAGCAGTCGTGGGGGGGGGAACACTGAAGCTTTCTTT. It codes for CASSRGGGNTEAFF.

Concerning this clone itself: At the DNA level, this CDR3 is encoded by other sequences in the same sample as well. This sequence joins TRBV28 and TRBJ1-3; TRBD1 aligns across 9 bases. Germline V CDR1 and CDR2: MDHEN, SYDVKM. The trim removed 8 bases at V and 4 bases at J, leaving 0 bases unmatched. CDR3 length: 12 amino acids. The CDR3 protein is CASGQGGNTIYF. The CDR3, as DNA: TGTGCCAGCGGACAGGGGGGAAACACCATATATTTT.

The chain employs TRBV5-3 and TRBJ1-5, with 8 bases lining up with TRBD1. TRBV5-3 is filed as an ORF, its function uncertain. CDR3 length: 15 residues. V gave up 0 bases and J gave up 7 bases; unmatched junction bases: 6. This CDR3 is CARSLVPGGWQPQHF. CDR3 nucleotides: TGTGCCAGAAGCTTGGTCCCAGGGGGCTGGCAGCCCCAGCATTTT.

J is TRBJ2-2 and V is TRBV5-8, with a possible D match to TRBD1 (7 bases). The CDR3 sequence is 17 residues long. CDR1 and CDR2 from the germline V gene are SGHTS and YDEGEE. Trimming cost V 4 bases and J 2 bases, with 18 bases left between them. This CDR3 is CASSLVIQGGNTGELFF. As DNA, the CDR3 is TGTGCCAGCAGCCTTGTAATTCAGGGGGGAAACACCGGGGAGCTGTTTTTT.

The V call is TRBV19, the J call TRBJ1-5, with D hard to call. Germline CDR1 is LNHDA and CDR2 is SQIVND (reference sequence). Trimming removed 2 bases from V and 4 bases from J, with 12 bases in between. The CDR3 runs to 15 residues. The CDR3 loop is CASSIIGLTNQPQHF. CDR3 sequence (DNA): TGTGCCAGTAGTATAATTGGACTTACTAATCAGCCCCAGCATTTT.

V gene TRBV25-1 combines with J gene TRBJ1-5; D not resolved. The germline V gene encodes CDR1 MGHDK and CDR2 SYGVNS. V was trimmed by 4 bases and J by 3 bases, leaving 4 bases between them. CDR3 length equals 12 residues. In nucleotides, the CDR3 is TGTGCCAGCAGTGCCTCCAATCAGCCCCAGCATTTT. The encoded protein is CASSASNQPQHF. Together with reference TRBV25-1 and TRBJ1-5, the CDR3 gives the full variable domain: EADIYQTPRYLVIGTGKKITLECSQTMGHDKMYWYQQDPGMELHLIHYSYGVNSTEKGDLSSESTVSRIRTEHFPLTLESARPSHTSQYLCASSASNQPQHFGDGTRLSIL.

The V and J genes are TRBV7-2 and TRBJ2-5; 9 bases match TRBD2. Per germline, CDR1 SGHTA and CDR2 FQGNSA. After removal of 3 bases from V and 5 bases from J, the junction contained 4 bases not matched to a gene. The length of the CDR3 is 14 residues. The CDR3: CASSFAGGPETQYF. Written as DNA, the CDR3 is TGTGCCAGCAGCTTCGCGGGAGGGCCGGAGACCCAGTACTTC.

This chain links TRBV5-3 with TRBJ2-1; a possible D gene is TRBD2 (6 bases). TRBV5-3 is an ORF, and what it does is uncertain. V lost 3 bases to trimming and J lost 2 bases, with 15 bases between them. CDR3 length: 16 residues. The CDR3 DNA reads TGTGCCAGAAGCTCCCCCCATGCGGGAACCTACAATGAGCAGTTCTTC. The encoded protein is CARSSPHAGTYNEQFF.

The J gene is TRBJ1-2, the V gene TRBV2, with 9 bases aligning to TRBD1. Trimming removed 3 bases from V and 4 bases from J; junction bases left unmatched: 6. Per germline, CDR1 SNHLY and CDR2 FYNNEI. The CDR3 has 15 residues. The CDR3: CASSEEQGAVYGYTF. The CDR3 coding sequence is TGTGCCAGCAGTGAGGAACAGGGGGCTGTCTATGGCTACACCTTC.

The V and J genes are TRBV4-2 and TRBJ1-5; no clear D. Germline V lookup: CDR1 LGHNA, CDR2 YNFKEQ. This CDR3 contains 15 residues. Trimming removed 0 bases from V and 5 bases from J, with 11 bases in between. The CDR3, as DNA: TGTGCCAGCAGCCAAGATGCGAAAGCTGATCAGCCCCAGCATTTT. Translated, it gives CASSQDAKADQPQHF.